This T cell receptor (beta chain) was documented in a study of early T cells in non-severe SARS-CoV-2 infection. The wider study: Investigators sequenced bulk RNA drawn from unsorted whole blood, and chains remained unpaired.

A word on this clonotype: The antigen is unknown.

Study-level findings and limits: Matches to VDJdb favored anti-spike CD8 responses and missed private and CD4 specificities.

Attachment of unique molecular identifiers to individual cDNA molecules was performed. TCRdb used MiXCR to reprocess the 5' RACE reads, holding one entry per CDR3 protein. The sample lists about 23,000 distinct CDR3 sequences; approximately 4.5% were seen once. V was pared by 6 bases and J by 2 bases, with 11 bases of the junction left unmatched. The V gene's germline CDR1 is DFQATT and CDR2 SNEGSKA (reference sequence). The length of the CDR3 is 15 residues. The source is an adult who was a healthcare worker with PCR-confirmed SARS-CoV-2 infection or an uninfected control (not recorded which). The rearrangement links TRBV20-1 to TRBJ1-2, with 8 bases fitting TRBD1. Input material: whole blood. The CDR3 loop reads CSAVNAGGGNYGYTF. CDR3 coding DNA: TGCAGTGCAGTGAACGCAGGGGGCGGAAACTATGGCTACACCTTC.